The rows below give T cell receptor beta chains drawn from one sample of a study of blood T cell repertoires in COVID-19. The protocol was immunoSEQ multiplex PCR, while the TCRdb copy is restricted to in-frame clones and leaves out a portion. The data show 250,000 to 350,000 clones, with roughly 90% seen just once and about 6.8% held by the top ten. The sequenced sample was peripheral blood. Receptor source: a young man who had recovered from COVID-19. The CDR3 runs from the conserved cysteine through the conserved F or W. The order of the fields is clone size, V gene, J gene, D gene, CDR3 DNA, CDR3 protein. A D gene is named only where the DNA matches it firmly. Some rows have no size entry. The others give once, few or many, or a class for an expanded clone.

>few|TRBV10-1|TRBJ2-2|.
TGCGCCAGCAGTGAGTCTTACTCCACCGGGGAGCTGTTTTTT
CASSESYSTGELFF
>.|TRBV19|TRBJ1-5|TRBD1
TGTGCCAGTAGCCCGACAGGGGAACAGCCCCAGCATTTT
CASSPTGEQPQHF
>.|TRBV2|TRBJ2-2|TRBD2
TGTGCCAGCAGTGAGGGACTAGCGGGAGGGGCCGGGGAGCTGTTTTTT
CASSEGLAGGAGELFF
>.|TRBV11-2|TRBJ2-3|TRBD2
TGTGCCAGCAGCTTAGTGGGACTACCAGATACGCAGTATTTT
CASSLVGLPDTQYF
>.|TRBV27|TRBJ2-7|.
TGTGCCAGCAGTTTGCGGGCGGTCGCCTCTTACGAGCAGTACTTC
CASSLRAVASYEQYF
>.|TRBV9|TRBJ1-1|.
TGTGCCAGCAGCCAGGGGCTGAACACTGAAGCTTTCTTT
CASSQGLNTEAFF
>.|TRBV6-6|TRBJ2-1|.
TGTGCCAGCAGTCCACCATCGGGGGACTCCTTTCACAATGAGCAGTTCTTC
CASSPPSGDSFHNEQFF
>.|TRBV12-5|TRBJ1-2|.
TGTGCTAGTGGTTTATCCGGGGAAAACTATGGCTACACCTTC
CASGLSGENYGYTF
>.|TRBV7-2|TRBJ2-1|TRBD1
TGTGCCACCGGTAGACAGGGGACTTCCTACAATGAGCAGTTCTTC
CATGRQGTSYNEQFF
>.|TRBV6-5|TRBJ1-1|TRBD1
TGTGCCAGCAGTTCGACCAGGGGGCGGGAAACTGAAGCTTTCTTT
CASSSTRGRETEAFF
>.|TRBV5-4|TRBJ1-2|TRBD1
TGTGCCAGCAGCCCGGAGACAGGGGGCGGTGGCTATGGCTACACCTTC
CASSPETGGGGYGYTF
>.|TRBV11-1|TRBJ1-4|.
TGTGCCAGCAGCCTAGATCGGGAAAAACTGTTTTTT
CASSLDREKLFF
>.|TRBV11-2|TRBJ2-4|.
TGTGCCAGCAGCTTTTATGATGAACTAGCCAAAAACATTCAGTACTTC
CASSFYDELAKNIQYF
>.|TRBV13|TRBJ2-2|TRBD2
TGTGCCAGCAGCTTAGCTCCCCTGGGACTAGCGGGTGCTAACACCGGGGAGCTGTTTTTT
CASSLAPLGLAGANTGELFF
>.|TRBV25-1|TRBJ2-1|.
TGTGCCAGCAGTGAAGTTAGGGGGGGCGCGATCGATGAGCAGTTCTTC
CASSEVRGGAIDEQFF
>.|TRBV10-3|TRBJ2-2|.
TGTGCCATCACCGAGGGGAACACCGGGGAGCTGTTTTTT
CAITEGNTGELFF